This entry lists 25 T cell receptor beta chains sequenced from one sample in a study of blood T cells in healthy people across ages. A second about 6 to 11 cycle PCR used barcoded and J-beta primers. Using its own MiXCR run on the 5' RACE reads, TCRdb lists one record per CDR3 protein. The sample lists 1.5 million to 2 million distinct CDR3 sequences, around half seen once, with more than 2% in the top ten. Sequenced material: blood. Receptor source: a woman between 35 and 50 years old in good health.

This chain connects TRBV15 to TRBJ1-5; D perhaps matches TRBD1 (6 bases). Deletions cut 0 bases from V and 3 bases from J, with 12 bases between. The CDR3 totals 16 residues. Per germline, CDR1 LNHNV and CDR2 YYDKDF (reference sequence). CDR3 loop: CATSRDRGGLNQPQHF. The CDR3 coding sequence is TGTGCCACCAGCAGAGATAGGGGGGGGCTCAATCAGCCCCAGCATTTT.

The rearrangement joins TRBV20-1 to TRBJ1-5; 8 bases map to TRBD1. Losses at the gene ends were 4 bases for V and 6 bases for J; bases not matched to a gene: 5. The CDR3 extends over 13 amino acids. Per the germline V gene, CDR1 is DFQATT and CDR2 is SNEGSKA (reference sequence). CDR3 loop: CSAKQGGTQPQHF. As DNA, the CDR3 is TGCAGTGCTAAACAGGGGGGTACTCAGCCCCAGCATTTT.

The chain combines TRBV7-2 with TRBJ2-5; D perhaps matches TRBD2 (5 bases). Trimming removed 5 bases at V and 2 bases at J, with 15 bases between. The V gene's germline CDR1 is SGHTA and CDR2 FQGNSA. This CDR3 spans 15 amino acids. In nucleotides, the CDR3 is TGTGCCAGCAGCCCAAAGGGAGTGGGGCAAGAGACCCAGTACTTC. Translating it yields CASSPKGVGQETQYF.

J is TRBJ2-2 and V is TRBV28; 7 nucleotides match TRBD1. The germline V gene has CDR1 MDHEN and CDR2 SYDVKM. V lost 2 bases, J lost 6 bases, and 6 bases stayed unmatched. The CDR3 spans 15 residues. As DNA, the CDR3 is TGTGCCAGCAGTTTACGTATACAGGGGTCCGGGGAGCTGTTTTTT. Its translation: CASSLRIQGSGELFF.

The chain employs TRBV27 and TRBJ1-1; no clear D gene. The CDR3 spans 14 residues. Germline V gene lookup returns CDR1 MNHEY and CDR2 SMNVEV (reference sequence). The V gene lost 3 bases and the J gene lost 0 bases, with 8 bases spanning the gap. The CDR3 is CASSFGYMNTEAFF. The CDR3 DNA follows: TGTGCCAGCAGTTTTGGCTACATGAACACTGAAGCTTTCTTT.

This chain connects TRBV6-2 or TRBV6-3 to TRBJ1-2; D remains ambiguous. V was shortened by 6 bases and J by 8 bases, with 16 bases between the two germline ends. This CDR3 region has 13 residues. Germline CDR1 MNHEY, CDR2 SVGEGT. The CDR3 here is CASSRDWSEGYTF. The DNA for the CDR3 is TGTGCCAGCAGCCGCGACTGGAGCGAGGGCTACACCTTC.

The chain's CDR3 is CASSLDGGLGETQYF. The CDR3 coding sequence is TGCGCCAGCAGCTTGGATGGGGGGCTGGGGGAGACCCAGTACTTC. V usage is TRBV5-1 and J usage is TRBJ2-5; either TRBD1 or TRBD2 may fit D (6 bases each). The CDR3 contains 15 residues. The germline gives CDR1 SGHRS, CDR2 YFSETQ. V shed 0 bases and J shed 5 bases, with 14 bases lying between them.

The sample holds one count of this clonotype. V gene TRBV5-1 combines with J gene TRBJ2-5; D call uncertain. This CDR3 has 14 amino acids. Per the germline V gene, CDR1 is SGHRS and CDR2 is YFSETQ. The ends were cut back, 2 bases at V and 3 bases at J, with 11 bases in the middle. This CDR3 reads CASSLGLNKETQYF. CDR3 nucleotides: TGCGCCAGCAGCTTAGGGTTGAACAAAGAGACCCAGTACTTC. The whole variable domain, filled in from reference TRBV5-1 and TRBJ2-5, reads KAGVTQTPRYLIKTRGQQVTLSCSPISGHRSVSWYQQTPGQGLQFLFEYFSETQRNKGNFPGRFSGRQFSNSRSEMNVSTLELGDSALYLCASSLGLNKETQYFGPGTRLLVL.

This clonotype was detected a few times. The V and J genes are TRBV20-1 and TRBJ2-5, with D unclear. V was shortened by 3 bases and J by 4 bases, with 18 bases between the two germline ends. The germline V gene has CDR1 DFQATT and CDR2 SNEGSKA (reference sequence). The length of the CDR3 is 15 residues. The CDR3 DNA reads TGCAGTGCTAGTGAAGGTTTTCGGCTGGGAGAGACCCAGTACTTC. This sequence encodes CSASEGFRLGETQYF.

This clonotype was counted between two and nine times. V usage is TRBV7-2 and J usage is TRBJ2-7; D unclear. V lost 0 bases and J 4 bases, leaving 13 bases between the germline ends. This CDR3 spans 15 amino acids. Germline CDR1 is SGHTA and CDR2 is FQGNSA. CDR3 in DNA: TGTGCCAGCAGCTTAGCGGGCTCTATAAAATACGAGCAGTACTTC. Protein product: CASSLAGSIKYEQYF.

V gene TRBV28 combines with J gene TRBJ2-5; a weak D match, TRBD1 (6 bases). The V and J ends lost 4 bases and 3 bases respectively, with 15 bases between them. The germline gives CDR1 MDHEN, CDR2 SYDVKM. CDR3 length: 15 residues. CDR3 bases: TGTGCCAGCAGTTCCACAGGGTCTCTGGAAGAGACCCAGTACTTC. As protein: CASSSTGSLEETQYF.

The chain has TRBV29-1 and TRBJ2-5; D remains unclear. The V end lost 4 bases, the J end lost 1 base, and 7 bases lay between the germline ends. The germline gives CDR1 SQVTM, CDR2 ANQGSEA. This CDR3 spans 12 amino acids. Here the CDR3 reads CSVVLGQETQYF. The DNA for the CDR3 is TGCAGCGTTGTATTGGGCCAAGAGACCCAGTACTTC.

The J gene is TRBJ2-4, the V gene TRBV7-9, with TRBD1 matching 11 bases. The CDR3 totals 17 residues. J lost 3 bases, V lost 4 bases, and 8 bases had no gene match. Per the germline V gene, CDR1 is SEHNR and CDR2 is FQNEAQ (reference sequence). The CDR3 protein is CASSSGQGEKGKNIQYF. The CDR3 DNA reads TGTGCCAGCAGCTCGGGACAGGGGGAGAAAGGCAAAAACATTCAGTACTTC.

The chain combines TRBV7-6 with TRBJ2-7, with D perhaps being TRBD1 or TRBD2 (6 bases each). CDR3 length equals 14 residues. The germline gives CDR1 SGHVS, CDR2 FNYEAQ. V was pared by 1 base and J by 6 bases, with 13 bases between. This chain's CDR3 is CASSLGGGTLEQYF. CDR3 DNA sequence: TGTGCCAGCAGCTTAGGGGGCGGGACACTCGAGCAGTACTTC.

This chain links TRBV3-1 with TRBJ2-3; no firm D call. This CDR3 spans 15 amino acids. Germline V gives CDR1 LGHDT, CDR2 YNNKEL (reference sequence). V was shortened by 6 bases and J by 6 bases, with 19 bases between the two germline ends. CDR3 loop: CASSLNPTGRDTQYF. CDR3 coding DNA: TGTGCCAGCAGTCTTAATCCGACGGGCCGGGATACGCAGTATTTT.

This chain uses TRBV28 with TRBJ2-1; D unresolved. The CDR3 runs to 13 residues. Looked up from germline, CDR1 is MDHEN and CDR2 is SYDVKM. Trimming removed 10 bases at V and 5 bases at J, with 15 bases between. This CDR3 reads CATLGTANNEQFF. CDR3 sequence (DNA): TGTGCCACCTTAGGAACAGCTAACAATGAGCAGTTCTTC.

The rearrangement uses TRBV6-2 or TRBV6-3 and TRBJ2-1, with D possibly being TRBD1 (6 bases). CDR3 length: 15 residues. In germline, CDR1 is MNHEY, CDR2 SVGEGT. V was pared by 2 bases and J by 13 bases, with 21 bases between. The CDR3 loop reads CASSYDRTAGETQFF. As DNA, the CDR3 is TGTGCCAGCAGTTACGACCGGACAGCCGGCGAGACCCAGTTCTTC.

This clonotype was seen a few times. V usage is TRBV14 and J usage is TRBJ2-1; 7 bases are a match to TRBD1. The CDR3 contains 18 residues. V was pared by 1 base and J by 3 bases, with 12 bases of the junction left unmatched. Germline V gives CDR1 SGHDN, CDR2 FVKESK. CDR3 sequence: CASSQAFVGTVNYNEQFF. The CDR3 nucleotides read TGTGCCAGCAGCCAAGCTTTCGTCGGGACAGTGAACTACAATGAGCAGTTCTTC.

This chain joins TRBV20-1 and TRBJ1-4; the D gene is possibly TRBD1 (6 bases). In germline, CDR1 is DFQATT, CDR2 SNEGSKA (reference sequence). With 5 bases removed from V and 8 bases from J, the gap between germline ends came to 12 bases. The CDR3 has 12 residues. The CDR3 DNA reads TGCAGTGCTGGGACATACCAGGAAAAACTGTTTTTT. It yields the protein CSAGTYQEKLFF.

A word on this clonotype: An end of the junction does not agree with germline; a read error may underlie this. This chain uses TRBV20-1 with TRBJ2-3; 13 bases align to TRBD2. Germline V gene lookup returns CDR1 DFQATT and CDR2 SNEGSKA (reference sequence). CDR3 length equals 19 residues. CDR3 nucleotides: TGCAGTGCCGCCAAGGGACTAGCGGGGATAATGAAGTCCACAGATACGCGGTATTTT. Protein product: CSAAKGLAGIMKSTDTRYF.

The chain uses TRBV12-3 or TRBV12-4 and TRBJ1-5; the D is unclear. Trimming took 3 bases from V and 1 from J, leaving 10 bases between them. The CDR3 extends over 15 amino acids. The CDR3 spells CASSLRGMSNQPQHF. In nucleotides, the CDR3 is TGTGCCAGCAGTTTGCGTGGGATGAGCAATCAGCCCCAGCATTTT.

The CDR3 sequence: CASSGLRTEQYF. DNA for the CDR3: TGCGCCAGCAGTGGTTTAAGGACCGAGCAGTACTTC. The V and J genes are TRBV10-1 and TRBJ2-7, with D uncertain. V lost 4 bases and J 6 bases, leaving 10 bases between the germline ends. The CDR3 is made up of 12 amino acids. The germline V gene has CDR1 WNHNN and CDR2 SYGVQD (reference sequence).

This clonotype was seen a handful of times. The chain joins TRBV3-1 to TRBJ1-2; D is ambiguous. Looked up from germline, CDR1 is LGHDT and CDR2 is YNNKEL (reference sequence). This CDR3 has 13 amino acids. V shed 11 bases and J shed 0 bases, with 13 bases lying between them. DNA for the CDR3: TGTGCCGCGAGCTCCGTAGCTAACTATGGCTACACCTTC. Protein sequence: CAASSVANYGYTF.

This clonotype was detected many times. The J gene is TRBJ2-4, the V gene TRBV5-1, with a tentative D call TRBD2 (5 bases). The CDR3 runs to 11 residues. With 7 bases removed from V and 8 bases from J, the gap between germline ends came to 10 bases. Germline V gene sequence: CDR1 SGHRS, CDR2 YFSETQ. The CDR3 is CASREEDIQYF. CDR3 bases: TGCGCCAGCCGAGAGGAGGACATTCAGTACTTC. The variable domain in full, with the rest retrieved from reference TRBV5-1 and TRBJ2-4, is KAGVTQTPRYLIKTRGQQVTLSCSPISGHRSVSWYQQTPGQGLQFLFEYFSETQRNKGNFPGRFSGRQFSNSRSEMNVSTLELGDSALYLCASREEDIQYFGAGTRLSVL.

The chain is built from TRBV20-1 and TRBJ1-6, with unresolved D. The ends were cut back, 6 bases at V and 6 bases at J, with 18 bases in the middle. Germline V gene lookup returns CDR1 DFQATT and CDR2 SNEGSKA (reference sequence). This CDR3 contains 15 residues. The CDR3 region is CSAPSEGEVNSPLHF. CDR3 DNA sequence: TGCAGTGCCCCCAGCGAGGGTGAGGTTAATTCACCCCTCCACTTT.